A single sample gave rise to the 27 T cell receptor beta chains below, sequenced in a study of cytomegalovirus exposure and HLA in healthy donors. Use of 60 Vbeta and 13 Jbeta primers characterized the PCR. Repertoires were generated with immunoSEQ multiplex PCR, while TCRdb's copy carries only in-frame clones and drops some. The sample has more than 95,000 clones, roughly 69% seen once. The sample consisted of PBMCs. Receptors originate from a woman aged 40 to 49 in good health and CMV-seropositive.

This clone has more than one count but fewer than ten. CDR3 amino acids: CASSPRLANPDTQYF. In nucleotides, the CDR3 is TGTGCCAGCAGCCCGCGACTAGCGAACCCAGATACGCAGTATTTT. The chain carries TRBV7-9 and TRBJ2-3; 8 nucleotides line up with TRBD2. V lost 5 bases, J lost 4 bases, and 8 bases stayed unmatched. The length of the CDR3 is 15 residues. Germline V gene data show CDR1 as SEHNR and CDR2 as FQNEAQ (reference sequence).

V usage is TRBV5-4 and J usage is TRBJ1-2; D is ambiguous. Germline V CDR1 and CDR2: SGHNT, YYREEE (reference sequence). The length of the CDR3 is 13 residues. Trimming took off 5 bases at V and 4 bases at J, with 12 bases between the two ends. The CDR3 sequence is CASSPTETYGYTF. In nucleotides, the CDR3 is TGTGCCAGCAGTCCTACAGAAACCTATGGCTACACCTTC. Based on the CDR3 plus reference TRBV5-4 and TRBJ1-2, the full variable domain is ETGVTQSPTHLIKTRGQQVTLRCSSQSGHNTVSWYQQALGQGPQFIFQYYREEENGRGNFPPRFSGLQFPNYSSELNVNALELDDSALYLCASSPTETYGYTFGSGTRLTVV.

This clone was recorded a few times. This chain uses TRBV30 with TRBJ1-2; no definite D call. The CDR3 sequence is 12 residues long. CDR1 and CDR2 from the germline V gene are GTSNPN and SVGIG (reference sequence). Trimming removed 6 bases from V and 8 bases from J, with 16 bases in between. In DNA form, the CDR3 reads TGTGCCTGCCATCACCCGTCCGGGGGCTACACCTTC. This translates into CACHHPSGGYTF.

The DNA of the CDR3 is TGTGCCATCAGTGAGCCGGGAGGAGATACGCAGTATTTT. Protein: CAISEPGGDTQYF. V and J are TRBV10-3 and TRBJ2-3; 7 positions match TRBD2. V dropped 2 bases and J dropped 5; count of bases not matched to a gene: 1. This CDR3 spans 13 amino acids. Germline values: CDR1 ENHRY, CDR2 SYGVKD.

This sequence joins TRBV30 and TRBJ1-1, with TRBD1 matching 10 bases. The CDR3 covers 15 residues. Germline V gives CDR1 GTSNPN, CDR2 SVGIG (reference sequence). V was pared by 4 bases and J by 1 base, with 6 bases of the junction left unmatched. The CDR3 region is CAWNDRGRKNTEAFF. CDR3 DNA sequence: TGTGCCTGGAACGACAGGGGGCGGAAGAACACTGAAGCTTTCTTT.

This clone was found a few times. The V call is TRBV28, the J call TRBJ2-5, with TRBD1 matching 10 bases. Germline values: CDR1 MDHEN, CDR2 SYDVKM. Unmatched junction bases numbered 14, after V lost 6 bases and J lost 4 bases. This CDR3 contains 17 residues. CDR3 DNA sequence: TGTGCCAGCAGCTCCGAACTGACAGGGGGCTTGGGAGAGACCCAGTACTTC. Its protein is CASSSELTGGLGETQYF.

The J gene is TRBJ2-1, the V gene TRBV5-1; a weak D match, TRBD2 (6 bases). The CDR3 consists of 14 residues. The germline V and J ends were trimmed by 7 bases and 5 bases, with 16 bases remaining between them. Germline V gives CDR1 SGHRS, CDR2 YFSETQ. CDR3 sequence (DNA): TGCGCCAGCCTGGCGGGACCCGAGAACAATGAGCAGTTCTTC. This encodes CASLAGPENNEQFF.

The CDR3 loop reads CAIRQGGGTEAFF. As DNA, the CDR3 is TGTGCCATCAGACAGGGGGGAGGCACTGAAGCTTTCTTT. The rearrangement joins TRBV19 to TRBJ1-1; 9 nucleotides line up with TRBD1. CDR3 length equals 13 residues. V shed 10 bases and J 4 bases; nucleotides not matched to a gene: 7. Germline CDR1 and CDR2: LNHDA and SQIVND (reference sequence).

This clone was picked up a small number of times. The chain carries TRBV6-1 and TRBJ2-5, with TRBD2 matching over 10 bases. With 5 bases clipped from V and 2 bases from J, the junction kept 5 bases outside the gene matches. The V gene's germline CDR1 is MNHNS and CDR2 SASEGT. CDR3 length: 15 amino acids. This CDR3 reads CASSIAGGGQETQYF. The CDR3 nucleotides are TGTGCCAGCAGTATAGCGGGAGGTGGGCAAGAGACCCAGTACTTC.

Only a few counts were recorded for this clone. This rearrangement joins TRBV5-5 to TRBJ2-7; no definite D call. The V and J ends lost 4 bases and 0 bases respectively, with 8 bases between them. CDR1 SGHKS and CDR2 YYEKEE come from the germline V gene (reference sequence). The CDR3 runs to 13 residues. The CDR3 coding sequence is TGTGCCAGCAGCCAACCGGGCTCCTACGAGCAGTACTTC. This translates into CASSQPGSYEQYF.

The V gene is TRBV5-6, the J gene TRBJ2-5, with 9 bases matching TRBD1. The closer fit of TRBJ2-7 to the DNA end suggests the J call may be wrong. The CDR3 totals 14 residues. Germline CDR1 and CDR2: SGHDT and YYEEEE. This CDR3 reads CASSLRQGAYEQYF. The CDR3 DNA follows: TGTGCCAGCAGCCTCCGACAGGGGGCCTACGAGCAGTACTTC.

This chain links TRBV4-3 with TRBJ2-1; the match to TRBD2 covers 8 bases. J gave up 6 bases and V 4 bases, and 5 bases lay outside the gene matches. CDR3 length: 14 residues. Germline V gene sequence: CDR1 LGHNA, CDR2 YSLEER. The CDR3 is CASSPGLASNEQFF. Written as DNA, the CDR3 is TGCGCCAGCAGCCCCGGACTAGCTAGCAATGAGCAGTTCTTC.

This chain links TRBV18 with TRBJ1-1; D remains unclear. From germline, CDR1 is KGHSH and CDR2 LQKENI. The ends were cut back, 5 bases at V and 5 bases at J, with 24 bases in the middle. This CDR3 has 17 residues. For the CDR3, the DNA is TGTGCCAGCTCAACCGTACAATCAGGACGGGCGGGAACTGAAGCTTTCTTT. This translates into CASSTVQSGRAGTEAFF.

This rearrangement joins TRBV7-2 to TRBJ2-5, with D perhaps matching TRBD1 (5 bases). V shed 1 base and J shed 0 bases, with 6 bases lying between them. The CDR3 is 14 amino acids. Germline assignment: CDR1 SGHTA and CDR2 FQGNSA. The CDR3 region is CASSLGTYQETQYF. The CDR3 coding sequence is TGTGCCAGCAGCTTAGGGACATACCAAGAGACCCAGTACTTC.

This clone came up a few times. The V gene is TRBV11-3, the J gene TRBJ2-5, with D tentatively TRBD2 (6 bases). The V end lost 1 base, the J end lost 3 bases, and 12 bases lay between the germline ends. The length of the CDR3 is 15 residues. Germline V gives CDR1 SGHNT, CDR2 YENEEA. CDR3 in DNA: TGTGCCAGCAGCTTAGGGGTAGCGGACAAAGAGACCCAGTACTTC. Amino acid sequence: CASSLGVADKETQYF.

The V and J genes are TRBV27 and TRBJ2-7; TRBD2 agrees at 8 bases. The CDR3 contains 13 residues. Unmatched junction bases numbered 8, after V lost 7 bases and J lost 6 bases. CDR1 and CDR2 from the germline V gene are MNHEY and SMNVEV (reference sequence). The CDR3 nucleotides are TGTGCCAGCAAGGGACTAGGCCTTTCCGAGCAGTACTTC. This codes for CASKGLGLSEQYF.

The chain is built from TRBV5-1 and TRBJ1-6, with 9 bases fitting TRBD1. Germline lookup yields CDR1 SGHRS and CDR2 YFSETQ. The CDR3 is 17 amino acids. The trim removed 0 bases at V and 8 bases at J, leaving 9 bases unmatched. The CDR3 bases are TGCGCCAGCAGCTTGGAAAACCAGGGACAGGGATATTCACCCCTCCACTTT. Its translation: CASSLENQGQGYSPLHF. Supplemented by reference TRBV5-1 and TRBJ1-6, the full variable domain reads KAGVTQTPRYLIKTRGQQVTLSCSPISGHRSVSWYQQTPGQGLQFLFEYFSETQRNKGNFPGRFSGRQFSNSRSEMNVSTLELGDSALYLCASSLENQGQGYSPLHFGNGTRLTVT.

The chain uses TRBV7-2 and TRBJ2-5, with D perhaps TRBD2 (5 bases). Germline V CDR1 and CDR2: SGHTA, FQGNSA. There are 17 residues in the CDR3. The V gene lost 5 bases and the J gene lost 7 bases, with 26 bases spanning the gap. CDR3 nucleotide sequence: TGTGCCAGCAGCCGTCCTGAACGCCATGTACAAGAGGGGACCCAGTACTTC. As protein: CASSRPERHVQEGTQYF.

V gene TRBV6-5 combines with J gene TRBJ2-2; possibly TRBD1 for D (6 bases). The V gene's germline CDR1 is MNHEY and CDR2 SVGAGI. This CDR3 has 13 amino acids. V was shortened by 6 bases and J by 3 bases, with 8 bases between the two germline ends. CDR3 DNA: TGTGCCAGCAGAGAGGGGGACACCGGGGAGCTGTTTTTT. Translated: CASREGDTGELFF.

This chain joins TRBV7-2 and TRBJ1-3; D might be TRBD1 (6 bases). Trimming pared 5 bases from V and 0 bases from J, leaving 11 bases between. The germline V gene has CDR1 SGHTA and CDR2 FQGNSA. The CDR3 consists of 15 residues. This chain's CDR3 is CASSLQGSSGNTIYF. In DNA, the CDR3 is TGTGCCAGCAGCCTACAGGGAAGCTCTGGAAACACCATATATTTT. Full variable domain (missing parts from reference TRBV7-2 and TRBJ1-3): GAGVSQSPSNKVTEKGKDVELRCDPISGHTALYWYRQSLGQGLEFLIYFQGNSAPDKSGLPSDRFSAERTGGSVSTLTIQRTQQEDSAVYLCASSLQGSSGNTIYFGEGSWLTVV.

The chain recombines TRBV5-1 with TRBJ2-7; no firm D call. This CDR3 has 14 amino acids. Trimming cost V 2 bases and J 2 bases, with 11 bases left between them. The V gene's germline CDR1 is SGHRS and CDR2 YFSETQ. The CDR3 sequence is CASSFNSPPYEQYF. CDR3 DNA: TGCGCCAGCAGCTTTAACTCCCCACCCTACGAGCAGTACTTC.

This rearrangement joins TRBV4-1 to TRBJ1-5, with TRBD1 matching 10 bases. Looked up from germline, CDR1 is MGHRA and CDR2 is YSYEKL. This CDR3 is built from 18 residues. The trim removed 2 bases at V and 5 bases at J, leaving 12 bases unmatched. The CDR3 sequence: CASSQLFSGTGAHQPQHF. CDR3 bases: TGCGCCAGCAGCCAACTTTTCTCCGGGACAGGGGCGCATCAGCCCCAGCATTTT.

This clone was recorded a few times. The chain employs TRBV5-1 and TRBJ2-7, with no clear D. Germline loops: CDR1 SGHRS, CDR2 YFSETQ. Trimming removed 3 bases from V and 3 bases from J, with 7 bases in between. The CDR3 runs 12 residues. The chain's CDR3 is CASSSIYYEQYF. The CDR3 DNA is TGCGCCAGCAGCTCGATCTACTACGAGCAGTACTTC. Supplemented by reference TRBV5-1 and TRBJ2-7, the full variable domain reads KAGVTQTPRYLIKTRGQQVTLSCSPISGHRSVSWYQQTPGQGLQFLFEYFSETQRNKGNFPGRFSGRQFSNSRSEMNVSTLELGDSALYLCASSSIYYEQYFGPGTRLTVT.

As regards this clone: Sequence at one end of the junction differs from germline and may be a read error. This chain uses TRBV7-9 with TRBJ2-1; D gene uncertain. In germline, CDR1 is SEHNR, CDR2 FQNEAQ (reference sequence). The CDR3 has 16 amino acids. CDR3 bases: TGTTCCAGCAGCTTAACAGCCGCCAGATTAGGCAGTGAGCAGTTCTTC. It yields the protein CSSSLTAARLGSEQFF.

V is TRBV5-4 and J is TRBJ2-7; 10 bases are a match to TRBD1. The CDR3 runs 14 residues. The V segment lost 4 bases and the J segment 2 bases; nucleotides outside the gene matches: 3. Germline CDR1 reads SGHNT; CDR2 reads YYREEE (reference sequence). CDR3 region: CASSPGTGAYEQYF. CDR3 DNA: TGTGCCAGCAGCCCGGGGACAGGGGCCTACGAGCAGTACTTC.

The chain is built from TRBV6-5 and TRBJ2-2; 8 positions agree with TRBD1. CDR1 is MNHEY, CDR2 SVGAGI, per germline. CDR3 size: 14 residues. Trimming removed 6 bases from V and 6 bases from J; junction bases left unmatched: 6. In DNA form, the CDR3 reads TGTGCCAGCAGAGGGGACAGGTGGGCCGGGGAGCTGTTTTTT. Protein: CASRGDRWAGELFF.

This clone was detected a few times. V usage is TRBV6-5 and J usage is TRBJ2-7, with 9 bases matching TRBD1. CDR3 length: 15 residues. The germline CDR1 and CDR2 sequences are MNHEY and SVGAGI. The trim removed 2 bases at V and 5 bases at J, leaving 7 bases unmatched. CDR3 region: CASSYAGTGSHEQYF. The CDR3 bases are TGTGCCAGCAGTTACGCCGGGACAGGGTCCCACGAGCAGTACTTC.